This TCR beta chain comes out of a study of blood T cells in healthy people across ages. Using a J-beta primer mix together with a sample-barcoded 5' primer, a second PCR was run for roughly 6 to 12 cycles. TCRdb redid the calling of the 5' RACE reads with MiXCR, one entry per CDR3 protein. Here the sample spans approximately 780,000 distinct CDR3 sequences, approximately 24% being singletons. About this clonotype itself: Its target is not known.

The CDR3 runs to 15 residues. Germline V gene sequence: CDR1 SGHKS, CDR2 YYEKEE (reference sequence). Trimming cost V 2 bases and J 4 bases, with 12 bases left between them. General study points: As naive T cell percentage varied, TCR beta diversity correlated strongly with it.

This sample also appeared in a second study, on T cells of mothers and their children.

The sample consisted of blood. J is TRBJ2-2 and V is TRBV5-5; tentatively, D is TRBD2 (6 bases). The source of this sequence is a boy younger than 18 in good health. CDR3 nucleotide sequence: TGTGCCAGCAGCTTTCGGAGGGGCGGCACCGGGGAGCTGTTTTTT. Encoded protein: CASSFRRGGTGELFF.